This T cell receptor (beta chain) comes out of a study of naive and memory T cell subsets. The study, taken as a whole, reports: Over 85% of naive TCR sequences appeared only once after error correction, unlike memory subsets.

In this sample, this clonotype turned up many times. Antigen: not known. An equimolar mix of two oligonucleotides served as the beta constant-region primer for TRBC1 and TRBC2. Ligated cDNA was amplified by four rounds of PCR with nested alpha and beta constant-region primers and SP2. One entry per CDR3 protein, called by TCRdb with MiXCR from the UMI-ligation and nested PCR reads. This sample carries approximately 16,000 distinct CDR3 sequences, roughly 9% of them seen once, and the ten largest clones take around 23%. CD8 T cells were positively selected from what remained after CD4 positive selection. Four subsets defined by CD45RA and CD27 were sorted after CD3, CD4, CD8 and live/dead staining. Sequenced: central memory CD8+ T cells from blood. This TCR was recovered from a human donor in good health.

CDR3 residues: CASSLGGWNEQFF. The CDR3 nucleotides are TGTGCCAGCAGTTTAGGAGGGTGGAATGAGCAGTTCTTC. The rearrangement joins TRBV27 to TRBJ2-1; weak D call: TRBD2 (6 bases). From germline, CDR1 is MNHEY and CDR2 SMNVEV (reference sequence). CDR3 length equals 13 residues. V gave up 2 bases and J gave up 7 bases, with 9 bases separating them.